These T cell receptor beta chains were read from a single sample in a study of cytomegalovirus exposure and HLA in healthy donors. Clones were read by immunoSEQ multiplex PCR, and TCRdb kept only the in-frame ones, dropping some. The sample records 100,000 or so clones, more than 60% being singletons. Sequencing used PBMCs. The receptors stem from a woman aged 18-35 years in good health and CMV-seropositive. Each CDR3 is given with its conserved first and last residue. The order of the fields is D gene, J gene, V gene, clone size, CDR3 DNA, CDR3 protein. The D gene is left open where the match is weak. The size field is filled for only some rows; it gives once, few, many or a size class.

>TRBD2|TRBJ2-1|TRBV19|-
TGTGCCAGTAGTATACTAGCGGGAGCCAATGAGCAGTTCTTC
CASSILAGANEQFF
>-|TRBJ1-1|TRBV28|-
TGTGCCAGCAGATGGGAGACTGAAGCTTTCTTT
CASRWETEAFF
>-|TRBJ2-3|TRBV5-1|few
TGCGCCAGCGATAACAGGCCCAATGAGGATACGCAGTATTTT
CASDNRPNEDTQYF
>TRBD1|TRBJ1-4|TRBV6-1|-
TGTGCCAGCAGTATCCGGGACAGGAATGAAAAACTGTTTTTT
CASSIRDRNEKLFF
>-|TRBJ1-1|TRBV5-6|few
TGTGCCAGCAGCTTGGTCCTCTCGAGTGAAGCTTTCTTT
CASSLVLSSEAFF
>TRBD2|TRBJ2-7|TRBV30|-
TGTGCCTGGAATGGGGGAGGGCCCTACGAGCAGTACTTC
CAWNGGGPYEQYF
>TRBD1|TRBJ1-5|TRBV15|-
TGTGCCACCAGCAGCGTCCCGGGACAGGGGGCCGGTCAGCCCCAGCATTTT
CATSSVPGQGAGQPQHF
>TRBD1|TRBJ2-7|TRBV28|-
TGTGCCAGCAGTATTATTCGGACAGGGGCCGTCTACGAGCAGTACTTC
CASSIIRTGAVYEQYF
>TRBD2|TRBJ2-3|TRBV9|few
TGTGCCAGCAGCGGCGACTGGCTAGCGGGCGTAGGGGGTACGCAGTATTTT
CASSGDWLAGVGGTQYF
>TRBD1|TRBJ2-6|TRBV7-2|-
TGTGCCAGCAGCTTTGCCGGGACAGGGTCTGGGGCCAACGTCCTGACTTTC
CASSFAGTGSGANVLTF
>TRBD1|TRBJ1-2|TRBV19|-
TGTGCCAGTAGTACCCGGACAGGGGGCGATGGCTACACCTTC
CASSTRTGGDGYTF
>-|TRBJ1-2|TRBV30|-
TGTGCCTGGAGTCGAGACCAGGGCTATGGCTACACCTTC
CAWSRDQGYGYTF
>TRBD1|TRBJ2-7|TRBV2|-
TGTGCCAGCATGACGGGACAGGGGAGACACGAGCAGTACTTC
CASMTGQGRHEQYF
>TRBD2|TRBJ2-7|TRBV7-9|-
TGTGCCAGCAGCTTAGTCCGGCTAGCGGGAGCTGACGAGCAGTACTTC
CASSLVRLAGADEQYF
>TRBD2|TRBJ2-1|TRBV29-1|-
TGCAGCGTAGCGGGAGGGAGCTCCTACAATGAGCAGTTCTTC
CSVAGGSSYNEQFF
>TRBD1|TRBJ1-1|TRBV29-1|-
TGCAGCGATAGACAGGGAGAAGCTGAAGCTTTCTTT
CSDRQGEAEAFF
>-|TRBJ2-6|TRBV5-4|few
TGTGCCAGCAGCTTGGGGAACAGGGAATCTGGGGCCAACGTCCTGACTTTC
CASSLGNRESGANVLTF
>-|TRBJ1-1|TRBV5-5|-
TGTGCCAGCAGCTTGGAGGGAGGGGCGAACACTGAAGCTTTCTTT
CASSLEGGANTEAFF
>-|TRBJ1-5|TRBV25-1|-
TGTGCCAGCAGTGGTAACAGGGTAGATCAGCCCCAGCATTTT
CASSGNRVDQPQHF
>-|TRBJ1-1|TRBV5-4|-
TGTGCCAGCAGCCCTGACAGCTCGAACACTGAAGCTTTCTTT
CASSPDSSNTEAFF
>TRBD1|TRBJ1-2|TRBV5-4|-
TGTGCCAGCAGCATCGGACAGGGTGGCTACACCTTC
CASSIGQGGYTF
>TRBD1|TRBJ1-5|TRBV2|-
TGTGCCAGCAGTGAAGGACAGGGGCTACAGCCCCAGCATTTT
CASSEGQGLQPQHF
>TRBD1|TRBJ1-1|TRBV6-5|-
TGTGCCAGCAGTTTCGACAGGGGGAACACTGAAGCTTTCTTT
CASSFDRGNTEAFF
>TRBD2|TRBJ2-5|TRBV9|-
TGTGCCAGCAGCGTAGCTGGCGGGAGGCCTCAAGAGACCCAGTACTTC
CASSVAGGRPQETQYF
>-|TRBJ1-2|TRBV6-5|few
TGTGCCAGCAGAGAGACACAGGTTTATGGCTACACCTTC
CASRETQVYGYTF
>TRBD1|TRBJ2-3|TRBV5-1|once
TGCGCCAGCACCCTACAGGGGCCGGGGATCGATACGCAGTATTTT
CASTLQGPGIDTQYF
>TRBD1|TRBJ2-2|TRBV6-4|once
TGTGCCAGCAGTCGACAGGGCGATGACACCGGGGAGCTGTTTTTT
CASSRQGDDTGELFF
>TRBD1|TRBJ2-1|TRBV10-3|-
TGTGCCATCAGTGAGTCGGGACAGGGAATGGGTGAGCAGTTCTTC
CAISESGQGMGEQFF
>TRBD2|TRBJ2-7|TRBV5-1|-
TGCGCCAGCAGCTTGGGAGTTAGCGGGGTTTACGAGCAGTACTTC
CASSLGVSGVYEQYF
>-|TRBJ2-1|TRBV30|-
TGTGCCTGGAGGGCGGGCTTTACCTCCTACAATGAGCAGTTCTTC
CAWRAGFTSYNEQFF
>TRBD2|TRBJ2-5|TRBV27|-
TGTGCCAGCAGTTCAGCGGGAGGGCCGTTAGAGACCCAGTACTTC
CASSSAGGPLETQYF
>TRBD2|TRBJ2-7|TRBV19|-
TGTGCCAGTAGTATAGGAATAGCGGGAGCTTACGAGCAGTACTTC
CASSIGIAGAYEQYF
>-|TRBJ1-5|TRBV10-3|-
TGTGCCATCAGTGATCCAGGGTGGAGCAATCAGCCCCAGCATTTT
CAISDPGWSNQPQHF
>TRBD1|TRBJ2-4|TRBV13|few
TGTGCCAGCAGCCCCAGGACAGGGAAAAACATTCAGTACTTC
CASSPRTGKNIQYF
>-|TRBJ2-3|TRBV11-2|-
TGTGCCAGCAGCCCTTTAAGGGGCTCCACAGATACGCAGTATTTT
CASSPLRGSTDTQYF
>-|TRBJ2-7|TRBV19|few
TGTGCCAGTAGTCCGACGAGGGGGGGCGAGCAGTACTTC
CASSPTRGGEQYF
>-|TRBJ2-7|TRBV7-9|few
TGTGCCAGCAGCCCACAAGACGAGCAGTACTTC
CASSPQDEQYF
>-|TRBJ2-2|TRBV25-1|-
TGTGCCAGCAGAAGAGTACAGGGGGAGCTGTTTTTT
CASRRVQGELFF
>-|TRBJ1-1|TRBV2|-
TGTGCCAGCAGTGAATGGGGCAGTGAAGCTTTCTTT
CASSEWGSEAFF
>-|TRBJ1-2|TRBV4-1|-
TGCGCCAGCAGCCAAGATCGGGCAGGGTTATTGTATGGCTACACCTTC
CASSQDRAGLLYGYTF
>-|TRBJ2-7|TRBV11-2|-
TGTGCCAGCAGCATCCTTCAGGGGAAGGTCCCCTACGAGCAGTACTTC
CASSILQGKVPYEQYF
>TRBD2|TRBJ2-1|TRBV18|-
TGTGCCAGCTCACCACTGGGGACTAGCGGTTACAATGAGCAGTTCTTC
CASSPLGTSGYNEQFF
>TRBD2|TRBJ2-1|TRBV13|-
TGTGCCAGCAGCTTAGATGGCGGGAGGACCTACAATGAGCAGTTCTTC
CASSLDGGRTYNEQFF